Presented here are 29 T cell receptor beta chains from one specimen sequenced in a study of blood T cell repertoires in COVID-19. Clones were read by immunoSEQ multiplex PCR, and TCRdb kept only the in-frame ones, dropping some. The sample lists around 16,000 clones, around 86% occurring once. Sequencing was performed on peripheral blood. The receptors here all came from an elderly man with active or convalescent COVID-19.

The chain is built from TRBV7-9 and TRBJ1-2, with 9 bases aligning to TRBD1. CDR3 length equals 17 residues. CDR1 SEHNR and CDR2 FQNEAQ come from the germline V gene (reference sequence). V lost 1 base to trimming and J lost 8 bases; unmatched junction nucleotides: 14. CDR3 in amino acids: CASSLGPRDRVNRGYTF. For the CDR3, the DNA is TGTGCCAGCAGCTTAGGACCCCGGGACAGGGTTAATAGGGGCTACACCTTC.

This clone came up a few times. CDR3 residues: CASSPYGTGDTDTQYF. The DNA of the CDR3 is TGTGCCAGCAGCCCTTATGGGACAGGCGACACAGATACGCAGTATTTT. The rearrangement joins TRBV3-1 (or the pseudogene TRBV3-2) to TRBJ2-3; 8 bases line up with TRBD1. CDR3 length: 16 amino acids. Germline values: CDR1 LGHDT, CDR2 YNNKEL (reference sequence). Losses at the gene ends were 4 bases for V and 2 bases for J; bases not matched to a gene: 8.

V is TRBV7-2 and J is TRBJ1-1; maybe TRBD1 (5 bases). CDR1 and CDR2 (germline): SGHTA, FQGNSA. Trimming left V 4 bases short and J 3 bases short, with 15 bases between. The CDR3 runs 15 residues. CDR3 loop: CASSSGGGSYTEAFF. The CDR3 DNA reads TGTGCCAGCAGCTCTGGGGGGGGTAGTTACACTGAAGCTTTCTTT. The whole variable domain, remainder taken from reference TRBV7-2 and TRBJ1-1, is GAGVSQSPSNKVTEKGKDVELRCDPISGHTALYWYRQSLGQGLEFLIYFQGNSAPDKSGLPSDRFSAERTGGSVSTLTIQRTQQEDSAVYLCASSSGGGSYTEAFFGQGTRLTVV.

The chain joins TRBV19 to TRBJ2-5; TRBD2 matches at 13 bases. V lost 4 bases to trimming and J lost 5 bases; unmatched junction nucleotides: 4. The CDR3 spans 15 residues. Germline assignment: CDR1 LNHDA and CDR2 SQIVND (reference sequence). This CDR3 is CASSRLAGGRETQYF. Here the CDR3 DNA reads TGTGCCAGTAGTAGACTAGCGGGGGGCCGGGAGACCCAGTACTTC. Supplemented by reference TRBV19 and TRBJ2-5, the full variable domain reads DGGITQSPKYLFRKEGQNVTLSCEQNLNHDAMYWYRQDPGQGLRLIYYSQIVNDFQKGDIAEGYSVSREKKESFPLTVTSAQKNPTAFYLCASSRLAGGRETQYFGPGTRLLVL.

The chain has TRBV28 and TRBJ2-5; 9 nucleotides agree with TRBD1. CDR3 length: 16 residues. V was clipped by 5 bases and J by 5 bases; unmatched bases: 12. Germline V lookup: CDR1 MDHEN, CDR2 SYDVKM. The CDR3 DNA is TGTGCCAGCAGTCTTAACAGGGGGCGCGACTGGGAGACCCAGTACTTC. Protein product: CASSLNRGRDWETQYF.

V usage is TRBV5-1 and J usage is TRBJ2-5, with TRBD2 matching over 11 bases. Germline CDR1 reads SGHRS; CDR2 reads YFSETQ. This CDR3 has 17 amino acids. V was pared by 4 bases and J by 3 bases, with 11 bases of the junction left unmatched. CDR3 DNA sequence: TGCGCCAGCAGCCGAACCTCTAGCGGGGGGAAAGAAGAGACCCAGTACTTC. Its translation: CASSRTSSGGKEETQYF.

The sample holds a few counts of this clone. V is TRBV6-5 and J is TRBJ2-7; a possible D gene is TRBD2 (6 bases). The CDR3 is made up of 14 amino acids. Germline CDR1 is MNHEY and CDR2 is SVGAGI. Deletions cut 4 bases from V and 1 base from J, with 11 bases between. The CDR3 coding sequence is TGTGCCAGCAGTTTTAGCGGATCTTCCTACGAGCAGTACTTC. Protein: CASSFSGSSYEQYF.

In this sample, this clone turned up a few times. The V gene is TRBV9, the J gene TRBJ1-1, with D possibly TRBD1 on 5 matching bases. Trimming cost V 6 bases and J 3 bases, with 12 bases left between them. CDR3 length: 13 residues. CDR1 SGDLS and CDR2 YYNGEE come from the germline V gene. CDR3 nucleotides: TGTGCCAGCACGGACATAGCTCACACTGAAGCTTTCTTT. It specifies CASTDIAHTEAFF.

In DNA form, the CDR3 reads TGTGCCACCAGTGGGGCAGGCGTCAGTAGCAATCAGCCCCAGCATTTT. Translated, it gives CATSGAGVSSNQPQHF. The V call is TRBV24-1, the J call TRBJ1-5, with D hard to call. Germline values: CDR1 KGHDR, CDR2 SFDVKD. The CDR3 runs 16 residues. The V end was cut by 5 bases, the J end by 0 bases, with 13 bases between.

This rearrangement joins TRBV19 to TRBJ1-6; 9 positions match TRBD1. This CDR3 comprises 15 residues. Trimming cost V 4 bases and J 3 bases; bases outside gene matches: 1. Germline CDR1 reads LNHDA; CDR2 reads SQIVND (reference sequence). The CDR3 sequence is CASSRTGDYNSPLHF. DNA of the CDR3: TGTGCCAGTAGTAGGACAGGGGACTATAATTCACCCCTCCACTTT.

The chain is built from TRBV25-1 and TRBJ1-6; D unclear. This CDR3 is 14 amino acids long. V was cut by 6 bases and J by 5 bases, with 11 bases left in between. Looked up from germline, CDR1 is MGHDK and CDR2 is SYGVNS. CDR3 sequence (DNA): TGTGCCAGCAGGTCGGCAAGCGATAATTCACCCCTCCACTTT. It specifies CASRSASDNSPLHF.

The rearrangement joins TRBV9 to TRBJ2-1; 8 bases fit TRBD2. This CDR3 contains 12 residues. V trimming: 3 bases; J trimming: 10 bases; junction bases outside the gene matches: 3. Germline assignment: CDR1 SGDLS and CDR2 YYNGEE. DNA of the CDR3: TGTGCCAGCAGCGGATCTAGCGGGGAGCAGTTCTTC. Its translation is CASSGSSGEQFF.

V usage is TRBV28 and J usage is TRBJ1-5; 9 bases match TRBD1. This CDR3 comprises 16 residues. Looked up from germline, CDR1 is MDHEN and CDR2 is SYDVKM. With V trimmed by 3 bases and J by 5 bases, 8 bases remained unmatched. The DNA for the CDR3 is TGTGCCAGCAGTTTCGCCACAGGGGGCGGGCATCAGCCCCAGCATTTT. Its protein is CASSFATGGGHQPQHF.

The CDR3 region has the DNA TGTGCCAGCAGTGACGCAGGGGGCGCAGATACGCAGTATTTT. Its translation is CASSDAGGADTQYF. This chain links TRBV6-4 with TRBJ2-3; 8 positions match TRBD1. Germline lookup yields CDR1 MRHNA and CDR2 SNTAGT. This CDR3 is built from 14 residues. Germline trimming cut 2 bases from V and 4 bases from J; bases unmatched to any gene: 2.

V gene TRBV7-3 combines with J gene TRBJ2-1, with 12 bases aligning to TRBD2. Germline lookup yields CDR1 SGHTA and CDR2 FQGTGA. This CDR3 spans 15 amino acids. The ends lost 5 bases at V and 6 bases at J; junction bases unmatched: 5. CDR3 DNA: TGTGCCAGCAGCGTCGGGACTAGCGGGTCCAATGAGCAGTTCTTC. Its translation is CASSVGTSGSNEQFF.

The genes are TRBV25-1 and TRBJ1-3; D is ambiguous. V was pared by 3 bases and J by 2 bases, with 11 bases between. Germline V lookup: CDR1 MGHDK, CDR2 SYGVNS. CDR3 length: 15 amino acids. The CDR3 region has the DNA TGTGCCAGCAGTGACCCCCACAGTGCTGGAAACACCATATATTTT. Its translation: CASSDPHSAGNTIYF.

In this sample, this clone turned up a few times. The genes are TRBV14 and TRBJ2-1, with no clear D. Germline CDR1 SGHDN, CDR2 FVKESK. The V gene lost 0 bases and the J gene lost 6 bases, with 6 bases spanning the gap. The CDR3 covers 13 residues. The CDR3 reads CASSQDSGNEQFF. The CDR3 DNA reads as TGTGCCAGCAGCCAAGATTCGGGCAATGAGCAGTTCTTC. Supplemented by reference TRBV14 and TRBJ2-1, the full variable domain reads EAGVTQFPSHSVIEKGQTVTLRCDPISGHDNLYWYRRVMGKEIKFLLHFVKESKQDESGMPNNRFLAERTGGTYSTLKVQPAELEDSGVYFCASSQDSGNEQFFGPGTRLTVL.

The V and J genes are TRBV7-9 and TRBJ2-7, with 8 positions matching TRBD1. J gave up 6 bases and V 3 bases, and 7 bases lay outside the gene matches. This CDR3 region has 14 residues. Germline V gene sequence: CDR1 SEHNR, CDR2 FQNEAQ (reference sequence). The CDR3: CASSFRDRNSEQYF. In nucleotides, the CDR3 is TGTGCCAGCAGCTTCCGGGACAGGAACAGCGAGCAGTACTTC.

This clone was counted only a few times. V is TRBV30 and J is TRBJ1-6; D is perhaps TRBD1 (5 bases). V lost 4 bases and J lost 5, with 12 bases in between. The CDR3 totals 14 residues. Germline-derived CDR1 and CDR2 are GTSNPN and SVGIG (reference sequence). The CDR3 protein is CAWTSGLNNSPLHF. CDR3 in DNA: TGTGCCTGGACTTCGGGACTCAATAATTCACCCCTCCACTTT.

The chain couples TRBV7-3 to TRBJ2-1, with D possibly TRBD1 on 7 matching bases. CDR1 and CDR2 (germline): SGHTA, FQGTGA. Trimming removed 4 bases at V and 8 bases at J, with 12 bases between. CDR3 length: 13 amino acids. CDR3: CASSSTGRHEQFF. The CDR3 DNA is TGTGCCAGCAGCTCGACAGGGAGGCATGAGCAGTTCTTC. Using reference TRBV7-3 and TRBJ2-1 for the parts outside the CDR3, the full variable domain is GAGVSQTPSNKVTEKGKYVELRCDPISGHTALYWYRQSLGQGPEFLIYFQGTGAADDSGLPNDRFFAVRPEGSVSTLKIQRTERGDSAVYLCASSSTGRHEQFFGPGTRLTVL.

The CDR3 coding sequence is TGTGCCAGCAGCCTCACTTATTTCACCGGGGAGCTGTTTTTT. This gives the protein CASSLTYFTGELFF. J is TRBJ2-2 and V is TRBV14, with no clear D. CDR1 and CDR2 (germline): SGHDN, FVKESK. The CDR3 is made up of 14 amino acids. Trimming took 4 bases from V and 4 from J, leaving 10 bases between them. Drawing the rest from reference TRBV14 and TRBJ2-2, the complete variable domain is EAGVTQFPSHSVIEKGQTVTLRCDPISGHDNLYWYRRVMGKEIKFLLHFVKESKQDESGMPNNRFLAERTGGTYSTLKVQPAELEDSGVYFCASSLTYFTGELFFGEGSRLTVL.

The chain uses TRBV6-1 and TRBJ2-7; D might be TRBD2 (5 bases). From germline, CDR1 is MNHNS and CDR2 SASEGT. The length of the CDR3 is 13 residues. Trimming left V 3 bases short and J 2 bases short, with 8 bases between. CDR3 DNA: TGTGCCAGCAGTGACGGGGAAACCTACGAGCAGTACTTC. It translates to CASSDGETYEQYF.

This chain joins TRBV29-1 and TRBJ2-6; D uncertain. Germline loops: CDR1 SQVTM, CDR2 ANQGSEA. CDR3 length: 13 residues. V was trimmed by 5 bases and J by 4 bases, leaving 9 bases between them. The CDR3 nucleotides read TGCAGCGTTACAATACCCGGGGCCAACGTCCTGACTTTC. Its protein product is CSVTIPGANVLTF.

This chain uses TRBV7-2 with TRBJ1-3; 7 bases are a match to TRBD1. V lost 3 bases, J lost 4 bases, and 6 bases stayed unmatched. CDR3 size: 15 residues. The germline CDR1 and CDR2 sequences are SGHTA and FQGNSA. The CDR3, as DNA: TGTGCCAGCAGCTTGATTACAGGGGCCGGAAACACCATATATTTT. Protein product: CASSLITGAGNTIYF.

The CDR3 region is CASSPSRDKETQYF. CDR3 coding DNA: TGTGCCAGCAGCCCCTCCCGGGACAAAGAGACCCAGTACTTC. This chain connects TRBV7-3 to TRBJ2-5; perhaps TRBD1 as D (6 bases). CDR3 size: 14 residues. The germline gives CDR1 SGHTA, CDR2 FQGTGA. Trimming removed 5 bases at V and 3 bases at J, with 13 bases between. Drawing the rest from reference TRBV7-3 and TRBJ2-5, the complete variable domain is GAGVSQTPSNKVTEKGKYVELRCDPISGHTALYWYRQSLGQGPEFLIYFQGTGAADDSGLPNDRFFAVRPEGSVSTLKIQRTERGDSAVYLCASSPSRDKETQYFGPGTRLLVL.

The rearrangement joins TRBV7-2 to TRBJ2-2, with 13 bases identical to TRBD2. With V trimmed by 4 bases and J by 4 bases, 6 bases remained unmatched. The CDR3 runs to 17 residues. CDR1 is SGHTA and CDR2 is FQGNSA in the germline V gene. The CDR3 DNA sequence: TGTGCCAGCAGCTATCCGGGACTAGCGGGGCCCACCGGGGAGCTGTTTTTT. Translation: CASSYPGLAGPTGELFF.

This chain links TRBV5-1 with TRBJ2-5; the match to TRBD1 covers 9 bases. With V trimmed by 0 bases and J by 4 bases, 7 bases remained unmatched. The length of the CDR3 is 16 residues. Germline-derived CDR1 and CDR2 are SGHRS and YFSETQ. The CDR3 DNA sequence: TGCGCCAGCAGCTTGGCCAGAGGGACAGGGCCAGAGACCCAGTACTTC. Residues: CASSLARGTGPETQYF.

The chain recombines TRBV7-8 with TRBJ1-3, with D perhaps matching TRBD1 (6 bases). Germline V gene sequence: CDR1 SGHVS, CDR2 FQNEAQ. With 1 base removed from V and 14 bases from J, the gap between germline ends came to 18 bases. The CDR3 is made up of 14 amino acids. Written as DNA, the CDR3 is TGTGCCAGCAGCTTAGTGTCAGGGGACGCACTCTTATATTTT. Its translation is CASSLVSGDALLYF.

Only a few counts were recorded for this clone. The CDR3 DNA sequence: TGTGCCAGCAGTTACTCCGGGCAGGGTAACAACGAGCAGTACTTC. This translates into CASSYSGQGNNEQYF. This rearrangement joins TRBV6-5 to TRBJ2-7; D may be TRBD1 (5 bases). CDR1 is MNHEY, CDR2 SVGAGI, per germline. V shed 0 bases and J shed 5 bases, with 14 bases lying between them. CDR3 length: 15 amino acids.